One sample yielded the 30 T cell receptor beta chains listed below, sequenced in a study of patients and donors after allogeneic stem cell transplantation. TCRdb re-analysed the RT-PCR reads in MiXCR, keeping a single row per CDR3 protein. Here the sample spans 87,000 or so distinct CDR3 sequences, approximately 5.2% being singletons. Sequencing was carried out using blood, either unsorted or a sorted T cell fraction (not recorded which). These receptors were taken from a human donor who was either an allogeneic HSCT recipient or a stem cell or donor lymphocyte infusion donor (not recorded which). It is not recorded whose cells these are; they may come from a transplant donor.

This clonotype was recorded at least ten times. The J gene is TRBJ2-1, the V gene TRBV14, with 9 bases fitting TRBD2. With V trimmed by 1 base and J by 4 bases, 11 bases remained unmatched. CDR3 length: 18 residues. The germline V gene has CDR1 SGHDN and CDR2 FVKESK. The CDR3 region is CASSQAWSFTSGYNEQFF. The CDR3 DNA sequence: TGTGCCAGCAGCCAAGCGTGGTCGTTTACTAGCGGGTACAATGAGCAGTTCTTC.

A few counts support this clonotype. This sequence joins TRBV7-9 and TRBJ2-1, with a possible D match to TRBD2 (6 bases). Trimming left V 7 bases short and J 9 bases short, with 10 bases between. CDR3 size: 11 residues. CDR1 SEHNR and CDR2 FQNEAQ come from the germline V gene (reference sequence). CDR3 amino acids: CASTPGGEQFF. Here the CDR3 DNA reads TGTGCCAGCACCCCCGGGGGTGAGCAGTTCTTC.

This clonotype occurred many times. The rearrangement links TRBV7-9 to TRBJ1-5; D unclear. The CDR3 contains 13 residues. Germline V gene sequence: CDR1 SEHNR, CDR2 FQNEAQ (reference sequence). V dropped 2 bases and J dropped 5 bases, with 7 bases sitting between them. This CDR3 reads CASSLFADQPQHF. In DNA form, the CDR3 reads TGTGCCAGCAGCTTATTCGCGGATCAGCCCCAGCATTTT. Together with reference TRBV7-9 and TRBJ1-5, the CDR3 gives the full variable domain: DTGVSQNPRHKITKRGQNVTFRCDPISEHNRLYWYRQTLGQGPEFLTYFQNEAQLEKSRLLSDRFSAERPKGSFSTLEIQRTEQGDSAMYLCASSLFADQPQHFGDGTRLSIL.

This clonotype was observed many times. The chain recombines TRBV7-3 with TRBJ2-1; 11 bases fit TRBD2. V was pared by 3 bases and J by 0 bases, with 7 bases of the junction left unmatched. Germline V lookup: CDR1 SGHTA, CDR2 FQGTGA. The CDR3 covers 18 residues. CDR3 nucleotide sequence: TGTGCCAGCAGCTTTGGTAGCGGGGGGGGAAGCTCCTACAATGAGCAGTTCTTC. It specifies CASSFGSGGGSSYNEQFF.

This clonotype was picked up many times. This chain links TRBV7-3 with TRBJ2-1; a weak D match, TRBD2 (5 bases). The V and J ends lost 1 base and 8 bases respectively, with 9 bases between them. Germline-derived CDR1 and CDR2 are SGHTA and FQGTGA. CDR3 size: 13 residues. CDR3 sequence (DNA): TGTGCCAGCAGCTTAAGGGAGCGCGATGAGCAGTTCTTC. This gives the protein CASSLRERDEQFF.

The chain combines TRBV5-1 with TRBJ2-1; 9 nucleotides align to TRBD2. With V trimmed by 7 bases and J by 5 bases, 7 bases remained unmatched. CDR3 length equals 14 residues. Germline-derived CDR1 and CDR2 are SGHRS and YFSETQ. CDR3 in amino acids: CASFSSGSNNEQFF. The CDR3 DNA follows: TGCGCCAGCTTCAGTAGCGGGAGCAACAATGAGCAGTTCTTC. The variable domain in full, completed from reference TRBV5-1 and TRBJ2-1, reads KAGVTQTPRYLIKTRGQQVTLSCSPISGHRSVSWYQQTPGQGLQFLFEYFSETQRNKGNFPGRFSGRQFSNSRSEMNVSTLELGDSALYLCASFSSGSNNEQFFGPGTRLTVL.

This clonotype occurred a few times. CDR3 loop: CASSLGQGGGYTF. The CDR3 nucleotides read TGTGCCAGCAGCTTAGGACAGGGCGGAGGCTACACCTTC. This chain joins TRBV7-2 and TRBJ1-2, with 7 bases aligning to TRBD1. The CDR3 is made up of 13 amino acids. Germline CDR1 reads SGHTA; CDR2 reads FQGNSA. The V gene end was trimmed by 1 base and the J gene end by 8 bases; junction bases not matched to a gene: 4.

In its sample, this clonotype was seen many times. The chain carries TRBV20-1 and TRBJ1-3; D is possibly TRBD1 (5 bases). V was clipped by 6 bases and J by 4 bases, with 13 bases between them. Germline loops: CDR1 DFQATT, CDR2 SNEGSKA (reference sequence). The CDR3 extends over 13 amino acids. The CDR3 DNA reads as TGCAGTGCATCCAGGGTTGACGGAAACACCATATATTTT. Its protein is CSASRVDGNTIYF.

This clonotype was seen many times. The chain employs TRBV29-1 and TRBJ1-1, with a weak D call TRBD1 (6 bases). With 5 bases removed from V and 7 bases from J, the gap between germline ends came to 23 bases. The CDR3 runs 15 residues. Germline lookup yields CDR1 SQVTM and CDR2 ANQGSEA. The CDR3 protein is CSVSMPGTRNGEAFF. As DNA, the CDR3 is TGCAGCGTTTCTATGCCGGGGACACGGAACGGTGAAGCTTTCTTT.

The table lists this clonotype with many counts. This chain joins TRBV19 and TRBJ1-2, with D possibly TRBD1 on 5 matching bases. Germline-derived CDR1 and CDR2 are LNHDA and SQIVND (reference sequence). The CDR3 runs to 13 residues. The germline V and J ends were trimmed by 7 bases and 9 bases, with 18 bases remaining between them. DNA for the CDR3: TGTGCCAGTACCTACCGGGACGGACGACGCTACACCTTC. It yields the protein CASTYRDGRRYTF.

The V gene is TRBV5-1, the J gene TRBJ2-3, with 11 bases identical to TRBD1. Losses at the gene ends were 6 bases for V and 6 bases for J; bases not matched to a gene: 6. The CDR3 spans 14 residues. CDR1 is SGHRS and CDR2 is YFSETQ in the germline V gene. The CDR3 spells CASTPGQGVDTQYF. CDR3 DNA: TGCGCCAGCACGCCGGGACAGGGGGTCGATACGCAGTATTTT.

The chain is built from TRBV20-1 and TRBJ1-2, with 7 bases matching TRBD1. The V gene's germline CDR1 is DFQATT and CDR2 SNEGSKA (reference sequence). This CDR3 is 17 amino acids long. V shed 0 bases, J shed 1 base, and the junction held 11 bases outside the gene matches. The DNA for the CDR3 is TGCAGTGCTAGAGATCTGCGGGACAGCCGGCTTAACTATGGCTACACCTTC. Translated: CSARDLRDSRLNYGYTF.

There are many counts of this clonotype. In DNA, the CDR3 is TGTGCCAGCAGACCGGTGCGGTTCTACACCGGGGAGCTGTTTTTT. It codes for CASRPVRFYTGELFF. V is TRBV27 and J is TRBJ2-2; D remains ambiguous. The V and J ends lost 6 bases and 3 bases respectively, with 14 bases between them. The CDR3 consists of 15 residues. Germline V gene sequence: CDR1 MNHEY, CDR2 SMNVEV (reference sequence).

The table lists this clonotype with many counts. This rearrangement joins TRBV7-2 to TRBJ2-5; possibly TRBD1 for D (7 bases). CDR3 length equals 12 residues. Trimming took off 7 bases at V and 7 bases at J, with 13 bases between the two ends. CDR1 SGHTA and CDR2 FQGNSA come from the germline V gene. The CDR3 sequence is CASTGGWPTQYF. As DNA, the CDR3 is TGTGCCAGCACAGGGGGGTGGCCGACCCAGTACTTC.

This clonotype came up many times. The V call is TRBV7-2, the J call TRBJ2-2; D is unresolved. V was trimmed by 5 bases and J by 4 bases, leaving 11 bases between them. This CDR3 is 14 amino acids long. CDR1 and CDR2 (germline): SGHTA, FQGNSA. The CDR3 nucleotides are TGTGCCAGCAGCCCGTCGGCCTTCACCGGGGAGCTGTTTTTT. This codes for CASSPSAFTGELFF. The variable domain in full, completed from reference TRBV7-2 and TRBJ2-2, reads GAGVSQSPSNKVTEKGKDVELRCDPISGHTALYWYRQSLGQGLEFLIYFQGNSAPDKSGLPSDRFSAERTGGSVSTLTIQRTQQEDSAVYLCASSPSAFTGELFFGEGSRLTVL.

This clonotype has a count of ten or more. CDR3 residues: CASSPRSGRDTEAFF. The CDR3 bases are TGTGCCAGCTCACCACGATCGGGGAGGGACACTGAAGCTTTCTTT. This chain uses TRBV18 with TRBJ1-1; D unclear. The V end was cut by 1 base, the J end by 3 bases, with 12 bases between. The CDR3 is 15 amino acids. Germline CDR1 reads KGHSH; CDR2 reads LQKENI.

This clonotype was observed at least ten times. This chain's CDR3 is CASSEAGRGNEQFF. CDR3 nucleotide sequence: TGTGCCAGCTCGGAAGCCGGGAGAGGAAATGAGCAGTTCTTC. V usage is TRBV18 and J usage is TRBJ2-1; weak D call: TRBD2 (6 bases). V lost 6 bases and J 7 bases, leaving 16 bases between the germline ends. Germline V gene data show CDR1 as KGHSH and CDR2 as LQKENI. CDR3 length equals 14 residues.

This clonotype was observed a handful of times. The chain links TRBV4-1 to TRBJ1-1; the D is unclear. Germline lookup yields CDR1 MGHRA and CDR2 YSYEKL. The length of the CDR3 is 17 residues. V lost 3 bases, J lost 0 bases, and 17 bases lay in between. DNA of the CDR3: TGCGCCAGCAGCCATCTGCATGTCCGGGTTGTGAACACTGAAGCTTTCTTT. Translation: CASSHLHVRVVNTEAFF.

This clonotype was seen a few times. V and J are TRBV12-5 and TRBJ2-1, with 11 bases aligning to TRBD2. Germline values: CDR1 LGHNT, CDR2 FRNRAP. Unmatched junction bases numbered 6, after V lost 0 bases and J lost 2 bases. The CDR3 has 18 residues. CDR3 amino acids: CASGLVGTSGHTYNEQFF. CDR3 DNA sequence: TGTGCTAGTGGTTTGGTCGGGACTAGCGGACATACCTACAATGAGCAGTTCTTC. The variable domain in full, completed from reference TRBV12-5 and TRBJ2-1, reads DARVTQTPRHKVTEMGQEVTMRCQPILGHNTVFWYRQTMMQGLELLAYFRNRAPLDDSGMPKDRFSAEMPDATLATLKIQPSEPRDSAVYFCASGLVGTSGHTYNEQFFGPGTRLTVL.

V gene TRBV30 combines with J gene TRBJ1-5, with D possibly being TRBD1 (6 bases). V lost 0 bases to trimming and J lost 4 bases, with 7 bases between them. Per the germline V gene, CDR1 is GTSNPN and CDR2 is SVGIG (reference sequence). This CDR3 has 13 amino acids. The CDR3 region is CAWSVRGNQPQHF. In DNA, the CDR3 is TGTGCCTGGAGTGTAAGGGGGAATCAGCCCCAGCATTTT.

This clonotype has just a few counts. The gene calls are TRBV7-8 and TRBJ1-2; D gene unclear. V was shortened by 3 bases and J by 3 bases, with 8 bases between the two germline ends. Germline assignment: CDR1 SGHVS and CDR2 FQNEAQ. CDR3 size: 13 residues. This CDR3 reads CASSFGDYYGYTF. The CDR3 nucleotides read TGTGCCAGCAGCTTTGGGGATTACTATGGCTACACCTTC.

This clonotype has a single count. This may be a read error: a much more frequent sequence differs by one nucleotide. The V and J genes are TRBV4-2 and TRBJ2-2, with TRBD2 identical over 11 bases. Germline V lookup: CDR1 LGHNA, CDR2 YNFKEQ. The CDR3 length is 16 residues. The CDR3 region has the DNA TGTGCCAGCAGCCTCCCACTAGCGGGAGCCCCCGGGAAGCTGTTTTTT. It translates to CASSLPLAGAPGKLFF.

In its sample, this clonotype was seen many times. The chain is built from TRBV20-1 and TRBJ2-3; TRBD1 is a possible D gene (6 bases). The V gene's germline CDR1 is DFQATT and CDR2 SNEGSKA (reference sequence). This CDR3 region has 16 residues. V lost 1 base and J lost 4, with 18 bases in between. As DNA, the CDR3 is TGCAGTGCTAGAGGAGTCGACTCGCAGGGGTCAGATACGCAGTATTTT. Protein: CSARGVDSQGSDTQYF.

This clonotype was counted ten times or more. The chain recombines TRBV5-1 with TRBJ1-1; D is uncertain. CDR3 size: 13 residues. Trimming took off 3 bases at V and 2 bases at J, with 8 bases between the two ends. The germline CDR1 and CDR2 sequences are SGHRS and YFSETQ. CDR3 loop: CASSSDPNTEAFF. Here the CDR3 DNA reads TGCGCCAGCAGCTCTGACCCCAACACTGAAGCTTTCTTT.

In its sample, this clonotype was seen many times. The chain couples TRBV28 to TRBJ1-2; 9 bases align to TRBD1. The V gene's germline CDR1 is MDHEN and CDR2 SYDVKM. CDR3 length equals 15 residues. Trimming cost V 5 bases and J 8 bases; bases outside gene matches: 12. In DNA, the CDR3 is TGTGCCAGCAGTATTACCGGGACAGGGACGCAAGGCTACACCTTC. This sequence encodes CASSITGTGTQGYTF.

This clonotype turned up a few times. This chain links TRBV12-3 or TRBV12-4 with TRBJ1-6, with D unclear. CDR3 size: 12 residues. The V end was cut by 5 bases, the J end by 10 bases, with 9 bases between. The CDR3 DNA reads as TGTGCCAGCAGTCCGACAAACTCACCCCTCCACTTT. Its translation: CASSPTNSPLHF.

This clonotype appeared many times. The chain combines TRBV4-1 with TRBJ1-2; no clear D gene. V lost 1 base and J lost 6, with 12 bases in between. The CDR3 runs to 14 residues. Germline CDR1 and CDR2: MGHRA and YSYEKL. The CDR3 nucleotides read TGCGCCAGCAGCCAAGTTCTCTTCCTTGATGGCTACACCTTC. It codes for CASSQVLFLDGYTF.

This clonotype showed up many times. The chain employs TRBV3-1 and TRBJ2-5; tentative D call: TRBD2 (5 bases). V shed 0 bases and J shed 4 bases, with 6 bases lying between them. CDR1 is LGHDT, CDR2 YNNKEL, per germline (reference sequence). This CDR3 region has 13 residues. The CDR3 here is CASSQDRGETQYF. CDR3 sequence (DNA): TGTGCCAGCAGCCAAGATCGGGGAGAGACCCAGTACTTC.

This clonotype was seen many times. This rearrangement joins TRBV19 to TRBJ1-1; 8 positions agree with TRBD1. V lost 3 bases, J lost 1 base, and 4 bases stayed unmatched. The CDR3 has 15 residues. In germline, CDR1 is LNHDA, CDR2 SQIVND (reference sequence). CDR3 in amino acids: CASSIGGQGNTEAFF. CDR3 coding DNA: TGTGCCAGTAGTATCGGTGGACAGGGGAACACTGAAGCTTTCTTT.

This clonotype was detected only a few times. The V call is TRBV2, the J call TRBJ2-7; TRBD2 agrees at 8 bases. Germline V gene data show CDR1 as SNHLY and CDR2 as FYNNEI. The CDR3 is made up of 15 amino acids. Trimming removed 7 bases from V and 0 bases from J; junction bases left unmatched: 8. In DNA, the CDR3 is TGTGCCAGCACCATTAGCGGGATGTACTCCTACGAGCAGTACTTC. Translating it yields CASTISGMYSYEQYF.